The 17 T cell receptor beta chains listed next were all sequenced from one sample in a study of blood T cell repertoires in COVID-19. TCRdb's copy holds only in-frame clones and misses some; the assay was immunoSEQ multiplex PCR. The sample shows 400,000 to 450,000 clones, approximately 89% of them seen only once. The sample was peripheral blood. The source is a woman aged 35 to 49 with COVID-19, enrolled during active disease.

This rearrangement joins TRBV4-3 to TRBJ1-2; D is possibly TRBD1 (5 bases). The germline V gene encodes CDR1 LGHNA and CDR2 YSLEER. V was trimmed by 0 bases and J by 4 bases, leaving 9 bases between them. CDR3 length: 14 amino acids. The chain's CDR3 is CASSQDDRLYGYTF. The DNA of the CDR3 is TGCGCCAGCAGCCAAGATGACAGACTCTATGGCTACACCTTC.

The rearrangement uses TRBV27 and TRBJ1-2; TRBD1 might be the D (5 bases). Deletions cut 7 bases from V and 7 bases from J, with 13 bases between. Germline loops: CDR1 MNHEY, CDR2 SMNVEV (reference sequence). This CDR3 contains 12 residues. CDR3 DNA: TGTGCCAGCAATGCACCAGGGTTTGGCTACACCTTC. Its protein is CASNAPGFGYTF.

The chain links TRBV7-2 to TRBJ2-5; TRBD2 might be the D (6 bases). The germline CDR1 and CDR2 sequences are SGHTA and FQGNSA. The CDR3 has 15 residues. The V end was cut by 1 base, the J end by 7 bases, with 16 bases between. CDR3 coding DNA: TGTGCCAGCAGCTTAGACCCTACTCAAGCGGGGACCCAGTACTTC. This gives the protein CASSLDPTQAGTQYF.

This clone was counted once. The chain carries TRBV5-1 and TRBJ1-5; TRBD1 is a possible D gene (5 bases). V lost 0 bases to trimming and J lost 4 bases, with 11 bases between them. CDR1 and CDR2 from the germline V gene are SGHRS and YFSETQ. This CDR3 region has 15 residues. This CDR3 reads CASSLGGLVNQPQHF. DNA of the CDR3: TGCGCCAGCAGCTTGGGGGGACTCGTTAATCAGCCCCAGCATTTT.

The chain employs TRBV2 and TRBJ1-5; D may be TRBD1 (5 bases). Germline CDR1 and CDR2: SNHLY and FYNNEI. The CDR3 covers 13 residues. V lost 6 bases and J 11 bases, leaving 17 bases between the germline ends. CDR3 in amino acids: CASRGETPKAQHF. The CDR3 DNA sequence: TGTGCCAGCAGAGGGGAAACGCCGAAGGCCCAGCATTTT.

The J gene is TRBJ2-5, the V gene TRBV5-5; D gene unclear. The V gene's germline CDR1 is SGHKS and CDR2 YYEKEE (reference sequence). Trimming left V 4 bases short and J 5 bases short, with 9 bases between. The CDR3 contains 12 residues. This CDR3 reads CASSVFSETQYF. The CDR3 DNA reads as TGTGCCAGCAGCGTATTTTCTGAGACCCAGTACTTC. The complete variable domain, with remaining parts taken from reference TRBV5-5 and TRBJ2-5, reads DAGVTQSPTHLIKTRGQQVTLRCSPISGHKSVSWYQQVLGQGPQFIFQYYEKEERGRGNFPDRFSARQFPNYSSELNVNALLLGDSALYLCASSVFSETQYFGPGTRLLVL.

This chain links TRBV7-8 with TRBJ1-5; 9 nucleotides agree with TRBD1. CDR3 length: 19 residues. Germline V gene sequence: CDR1 SGHVS, CDR2 FQNEAQ. Germline trimming cut 5 bases from V and 2 bases from J; bases unmatched to any gene: 16. The CDR3 protein is CASSRGRTGESSGNQPQHF. CDR3 bases: TGTGCCAGCAGCCGTGGGCGGACAGGGGAGTCTTCGGGCAATCAGCCCCAGCATTTT.

The V gene is TRBV19, the J gene TRBJ1-5, with TRBD1 matching 10 bases. The CDR3 contains 20 residues. V shed 3 bases, J shed 4 bases, and the junction held 18 bases outside the gene matches. In germline, CDR1 is LNHDA, CDR2 SQIVND (reference sequence). CDR3 DNA sequence: TGTGCCAGTAGTATTATTACTCAACAACCGGGACAGGGGAGGAATCAGCCCCAGCATTTT. This encodes CASSIITQQPGQGRNQPQHF.

This chain connects TRBV10-3 to TRBJ1-4; 7 bases are a match to TRBD1. The CDR3 spans 12 residues. The ends lost 10 bases at V and 8 bases at J; junction bases unmatched: 7. Germline V gene sequence: CDR1 ENHRY, CDR2 SYGVKD. CDR3 DNA sequence: TGTGCCAGCGGACAGGTCGAAGAAAAACTGTTTTTT. It specifies CASGQVEEKLFF.

The CDR3 sequence is CASSQTSGDRDTQYF. Written as DNA, the CDR3 is TGTGCCAGCAGTCAAACTAGCGGAGACAGAGATACGCAGTATTTT. The V and J genes are TRBV6-4 and TRBJ2-3, with TRBD2 matching 8 bases. V was clipped by 5 bases and J by 5 bases; unmatched bases: 9. The CDR3 covers 15 residues. Germline loops: CDR1 MRHNA, CDR2 SNTAGT.

The genes are TRBV19 and TRBJ1-5; perhaps TRBD1 as D (5 bases). V shed 3 bases and J shed 7 bases, with 19 bases lying between them. This CDR3 spans 16 amino acids. Germline assignment: CDR1 LNHDA and CDR2 SQIVND (reference sequence). Here the CDR3 DNA reads TGTGCCAGTAGTATTAATCGCGGCAGGGCACCCCAGCCCCAGCATTTT. Its protein is CASSINRGRAPQPQHF.

The genes are TRBV10-3 and TRBJ1-3, with 8 bases matching TRBD1. Trimming removed 6 bases from V and 0 bases from J; junction bases left unmatched: 4. Germline V lookup: CDR1 ENHRY, CDR2 SYGVKD. The CDR3 runs to 15 residues. As DNA, the CDR3 is TGTGCCATCAGCCGGGACAGGATCTCTGGAAACACCATATATTTT. Encoded protein: CAISRDRISGNTIYF.

This sequence joins TRBV27 and TRBJ2-3, with D maybe TRBD1 (5 bases). Germline CDR1 MNHEY, CDR2 SMNVEV (reference sequence). Trimming cost V 8 bases and J 2 bases, with 11 bases left between them. This CDR3 is built from 13 residues. The CDR3: CASEDRVTDTQYF. CDR3 coding DNA: TGTGCCAGCGAAGACAGAGTCACAGATACGCAGTATTTT.

The chain employs TRBV27 and TRBJ2-1; 8 bases match TRBD2. V trimming: 6 bases; J trimming: 8 bases; junction bases outside the gene matches: 15. CDR3 size: 16 residues. The germline V gene has CDR1 MNHEY and CDR2 SMNVEV (reference sequence). The CDR3 DNA is TGTGCCAGCAGCTCACTATCGGGGGGGCCTATGGATGAGCAGTTCTTC. It yields the protein CASSSLSGGPMDEQFF.

V usage is TRBV6-5 and J usage is TRBJ2-5; the match to TRBD2 covers 9 bases. The germline V gene encodes CDR1 MNHEY and CDR2 SVGAGI. The CDR3 sequence is 16 residues long. Trimming took 2 bases from V and 0 from J; bases not matched to a gene: 4. This CDR3 is CASSYRASGDQETQYF. The CDR3 region has the DNA TGTGCCAGCAGTTACCGGGCTAGCGGGGACCAAGAGACCCAGTACTTC.

The V and J genes are TRBV3-1 (or the pseudogene TRBV3-2) and TRBJ2-1; D not resolved. The CDR3 has 14 amino acids. The V gene lost 2 bases and the J gene lost 7 bases, with 12 bases spanning the gap. Germline assignment: CDR1 LGHDT and CDR2 YNNKEL (reference sequence). CDR3 region: CASSQQPGPNEQFF. The CDR3 DNA follows: TGTGCCAGCAGCCAACAACCCGGTCCGAATGAGCAGTTCTTC.

Written as DNA, the CDR3 is TGTGCCAGCACCGTGGACAGGGGGAAGGCTACGCAGTATTTT. Translating it yields CASTVDRGKATQYF. J is TRBJ2-3 and V is TRBV27; 10 bases agree with TRBD1. With V trimmed by 7 bases and J by 8 bases, 9 bases remained unmatched. There are 14 residues in the CDR3. In germline, CDR1 is MNHEY, CDR2 SMNVEV (reference sequence).